What follows are 20 T cell receptor beta chains derived from one specimen sequenced in a study of T cells expressing NK-cell markers. Reprocessing the 5' RACE reads, TCRdb reports a single entry for every CDR3 protein and omits DNA. This table holds approximately 150,000 distinct CDR3 sequences. The sample was blood T cells: a sorted CD56 or NKG2C T cell subset, CD4+ or CD8+ T cells, or bulk PBMC T cells (not recorded which). These receptors were taken from a man younger than 30 in good health.

This rearrangement joins TRBV3-1 to TRBJ2-1; TCRdb outputs TRBD2, but without DNA this stays unchecked. This CDR3 has 16 amino acids. The V gene's germline CDR1 is LGHDT and CDR2 YNNKEL (reference sequence). The CDR3 loop is CASSQGTSPPRGEQFF.

The genes are TRBV24-1 and TRBJ2-1; TCRdb proposes TRBD1, but this gene call is untestable without DNA. Germline V lookup: CDR1 KGHDR, CDR2 SFDVKD. The CDR3 has 13 residues. CDR3 sequence: CATSQGTYNEQFF.

V is TRBV20-1 and J is TRBJ2-1. The germline V gene encodes CDR1 DFQATT and CDR2 SNEGSKA (reference sequence). CDR3 length: 17 amino acids. CDR3 loop: CSARDNFEFGLNNEQFF.

The chain recombines TRBV7-8 with TRBJ1-1; TCRdb returns TRBD1, unconfirmable since there is no DNA. The germline gives CDR1 SGHVS, CDR2 FQNEAQ. This CDR3 has 16 amino acids. The chain's CDR3 is CASSLAPGQGNTEAFF.

The rearrangement links TRBV29-1 to TRBJ2-7; TCRdb's D gene call, TRBD1, goes unchecked for lack of DNA. Germline CDR1 is SQVTM and CDR2 is ANQGSEA. The CDR3 loop spans 13 amino acids. Here the CDR3 reads CSVAPGAPYEQYF.

This sequence joins TRBV14 and TRBJ2-1; TCRdb designates TRBD1, a call that cannot be tested without DNA. The CDR3 extends over 13 amino acids. Germline V gives CDR1 SGHDN, CDR2 FVKESK. CDR3 in amino acids: CASSPKGLGEQFF.

The V and J genes are TRBV28 and TRBJ1-2. This CDR3 region has 14 residues. Germline V gene data show CDR1 as MDHEN and CDR2 as SYDVKM. This CDR3 reads CASRPPAANYGYTF.

The chain couples TRBV28 to TRBJ2-5; there is no DNA to check the TCRdb D call of TRBD1. The germline CDR1 and CDR2 sequences are MDHEN and SYDVKM. CDR3 length: 15 residues. This CDR3 is CASSLRGIPQETQYF. Full variable domain (outside the CDR3, taken from reference TRBV28 and TRBJ2-5): DVKVTQSSRYLVKRTGEKVFLECVQDMDHENMFWYRQDPGLGLRLIYFSYDVKMKEKGDIPEGYSVSREKKERFSLILESASTNQTSMYLCASSLRGIPQETQYFGPGTRLLVL.

This chain connects TRBV29-1 to TRBJ2-1; lacking DNA, the TRBD2 call made by TCRdb goes unchecked. In germline, CDR1 is SQVTM, CDR2 ANQGSEA. The length of the CDR3 is 14 residues. The CDR3 reads CSVDGLAGGNEQFF.

This chain uses TRBV12-3 or TRBV12-4 with TRBJ2-5. This CDR3 region has 14 residues. Here the CDR3 reads CASSFLAVQETQYF.

The J gene is TRBJ2-7, the V gene TRBV24-1. CDR3 length: 11 residues. Germline assignment: CDR1 KGHDR and CDR2 SFDVKD. The CDR3 reads CATSDSYEQYF.

The CDR3 is CASSVAAGGLAGGRYEQYF. The genes are TRBV9 and TRBJ2-7; the TRBD2 assignment by TCRdb is unverifiable without DNA. Germline loops: CDR1 SGDLS, CDR2 YYNGEE. This CDR3 is built from 19 residues.

The chain links TRBV5-1 to TRBJ2-3. Germline lookup yields CDR1 SGHRS and CDR2 YFSETQ. There are 13 residues in the CDR3. The CDR3 is CASSRTNTDTQYF.

The rearrangement uses TRBV3-1 and TRBJ2-5; TCRdb designates TRBD1, a call that cannot be tested without DNA. Germline values: CDR1 LGHDT, CDR2 YNNKEL (reference sequence). The CDR3 consists of 16 residues. CDR3 residues: CASSQPKGVDQETQYF.

The gene calls are TRBV3-1 and TRBJ2-5. The CDR3 is 13 amino acids. Germline V lookup: CDR1 LGHDT, CDR2 YNNKEL (reference sequence). The CDR3 sequence: CASSPFWRDTQYF.

The V gene is TRBV11-2, the J gene TRBJ2-1. Germline CDR1 reads SGHAT; CDR2 reads FQNNGV. The CDR3 covers 11 residues. The CDR3 region is CASSSTGEQFF. Full variable domain (outside the CDR3, taken from reference TRBV11-2 and TRBJ2-1): EAGVAQSPRYKIIEKRQSVAFWCNPISGHATLYWYQQILGQGPKLLIQFQNNGVVDDSQLPKDRFSAERLKGVDSTLKIQPAKLEDSAVYLCASSSTGEQFFGPGTRLTVL.

The CDR3 protein is CASSFRGGEDTQYF. The V call is TRBV12-3 or TRBV12-4, the J call TRBJ2-3; with no DNA, the TCRdb D assignment of TRBD1 cannot be verified. This CDR3 has 14 amino acids.

This chain uses TRBV29-1 with TRBJ2-3; TCRdb calls TRBD2, which cannot be checked without DNA. Germline V CDR1 and CDR2: SQVTM, ANQGSEA. The CDR3 is made up of 13 amino acids. CDR3 sequence reads: CSVEGEGEDTQYF.

The CDR3 loop is CASVQRGYTDTQYF. This chain connects TRBV12-3 or TRBV12-4 to TRBJ2-3; TCRdb indicates TRBD2, and absent DNA this call remains unverified. The length of the CDR3 is 14 residues.

This chain joins TRBV10-3 and TRBJ2-7; there is no DNA to check the TCRdb D call of TRBD1. The CDR3 is 15 residues long. Per germline, CDR1 ENHRY and CDR2 SYGVKD. This CDR3 reads CAISELGDNSYEQYF.